This is a list of T cell receptor beta chains from one sample in a study of T cells after yellow fever vaccination. TCRdb recomputed calls from the 5' RACE reads with MiXCR, one row per CDR3 protein. The table has approximately 240,000 distinct CDR3 sequences, approximately 3.8% seen once. The material sequenced was PBMCs, taken 15 days after the yellow fever booster vaccination. These receptors were collected from a man aged 18-30 years who received the YFV17D yellow fever vaccine. Both conserved end residues are part of each CDR3. The order of the fields is clone size, D gene, V gene, J gene, CDR3 protein. A D gene is named only where the DNA matches it firmly. Size tells how often a clone was seen (once, few, many) or the class of an expanded clone, and some rows leave it out.

>many|TRBD1|TRBV9|TRBJ1-2
CASSELGTGGDGYTF
>many|-|TRBV6-5|TRBJ1-1
CASSYSRYTEAFF
>many|-|TRBV18|TRBJ2-7
CASSPTRQGGIYEQYF
>many|-|TRBV5-1|TRBJ1-6
CASSLLYGLAGDISPLHF
>many|-|TRBV29-1|TRBJ1-1
CSVDATGGNTEAFF
>many|-|TRBV7-2|TRBJ1-6
CASRRMGSPLHF
>many|-|TRBV5-1|TRBJ2-3
CASTQVVGSSTDTQYF
>few|-|TRBV29-1|TRBJ2-5
CSGGQAQETQYF
>many|-|TRBV12-3/TRBV12-4|TRBJ2-1
CASRDRKANEQFF
>many|-|TRBV6-2/TRBV6-3|TRBJ2-2
CASREGREATGELFF
>many|-|TRBV5-1|TRBJ2-5
CASSLSQETQYF
>-|-|TRBV7-3|TRBJ2-3
CASSLNPTDTQYF
>many|-|TRBV4-1|TRBJ2-6
CASSRGYGGQLTGANVLTF
>many|-|TRBV10-3|TRBJ2-5
CAISESPTVQETQYF
>many|TRBD1|TRBV12-3/TRBV12-4|TRBJ2-3
CASTLQGGPDTQYF
>many|-|TRBV18|TRBJ2-3
CASSPPQADTQYF
>many|TRBD1|TRBV7-8|TRBJ2-5
CASSFDRVGGETQYF
>many|-|TRBV7-2|TRBJ2-5
CASSLGSGLWETQYF
>many|-|TRBV5-8|TRBJ2-5
CASAVPSTQYF
>many|-|TRBV7-9|TRBJ1-2
CASSAGTRGYTF
>many|-|TRBV20-1|TRBJ1-1
CSAFDRARGTEAFF
>many|-|TRBV6-2/TRBV6-3|TRBJ1-2
CASKLGGNYGYTF
>many|TRBD2|TRBV5-1|TRBJ2-3
CASSLGFGAGGPTDTQYF
>many|-|TRBV12-3/TRBV12-4|TRBJ2-3
CASRISTPTDTQYF
>many|-|TRBV7-9|TRBJ1-1
CASSFTRGATEAFF
>-|TRBD2|TRBV20-1|TRBJ2-1
CSVPIAGGRGGEQFF
>many|-|TRBV24-1|TRBJ1-1
CATTTGWDTEAFF
>many|-|TRBV5-5|TRBJ1-2
CASSLLRDLSTYGYTF
>many|TRBD1|TRBV9|TRBJ1-5
CASSVDGDRVDQPQHF
>many|-|TRBV7-3|TRBJ2-2
CASSGGPGTGELFF
>many|TRBD2|TRBV12-3/TRBV12-4|TRBJ2-1
CASSLSGGYYNEQFF
>many|-|TRBV5-1|TRBJ1-1
CASSSRGNTEAFF
>many|-|TRBV15|TRBJ2-2
CATSREGGLGNTGELFF
>many|-|TRBV19|TRBJ2-7
CASSSTAYYEQYF
>many|TRBD2|TRBV4-3|TRBJ2-1
CASSQDSRGGEWSGEQFF
>many|-|TRBV5-6|TRBJ2-2
CASRSARTTGELFF
>many|-|TRBV10-3|TRBJ1-5
CAIRQPGTGDQPQHF
>many|-|TRBV21-1|TRBJ2-5
CASSKVLQGEETQYF
>many|-|TRBV6-5|TRBJ1-2
CASRGTPPKSYGYTF
>many|-|TRBV5-1|TRBJ2-3
CASSFTRDGTFTDTQYF
>many|TRBD1|TRBV15|TRBJ1-2
CATSRDSQGGDGYTF
>many|-|TRBV21-1|TRBJ1-5
CARDRLSPQHF
>few|-|TRBV5-1|TRBJ1-2
CASSLEAGNYGYTF
>-|-|TRBV18|TRBJ1-6
CASSLDGSYNSPLHF
>many|-|TRBV5-1|TRBJ2-1
CASSLAPRGVEQFF
>many|-|TRBV19|TRBJ1-5
CASNPPAPNQPQHF
>many|-|TRBV15|TRBJ2-3
CATSRDLGGRSDTQYF
>many|TRBD1|TRBV5-1|TRBJ2-2
CASSPGTVIATGELFF
>many|-|TRBV7-9|TRBJ2-5
CASSLAGFRETQYF
>many|-|TRBV12-3/TRBV12-4|TRBJ1-2
CASSLGQALNYGYTF
>many|-|TRBV4-2|TRBJ2-7
CASSQAGFEQYF
>many|-|TRBV5-6|TRBJ1-3
CASSFRGNTIYF
>many|-|TRBV7-9|TRBJ2-6
CASSLRTGFTGANVLTF
>many|TRBD2|TRBV24-1|TRBJ2-1
CATTPTSGGAGEQFF
>many|TRBD2|TRBV5-1|TRBJ2-5
CASSLDRLAKTQYF